This TCR beta chain was profiled in a study of cytotoxic CD8 clonotypes in ibrutinib-treated CLL. Study observations and caveats: Few clonotypes were public, and these shrank or held steady under treatment.

The CDR3 is 14 residues long. V was shortened by 0 bases and J by 9 bases, with 15 bases between the two germline ends. Germline-derived CDR1 and CDR2 are SQVTM and ANQGSEA. To note about this clone: What it binds is not known.

Targeted sequencing depth ranged from 1 in 200,000 to 1 in 1 million T cells. Method: immunoSEQ multiplex PCR; TCRdb's copy keeps in-frame clones and lacks some. The sample lists about 17,000 clones, 64% occurring once. The source of this sequence is a human donor with chronic lymphocytic leukemia. The rearrangement uses TRBV29-1 and TRBJ2-1; TRBD2 might be the D (6 bases). The sample here was PBMCs, taken after 12 months of ibrutinib treatment. CDR3 DNA: TGCAGCGTTGAAGAGTCTAGCGAGCAAGTTGAGCAGTTCTTC. Translated: CSVEESSEQVEQFF.